This T cell receptor (beta chain) is drawn from a study of cytomegalovirus exposure and HLA in healthy donors. Study-level information: Findings of an earlier analysis included over 95 million unique TCR beta sequences from about 180 million T cells. Of all 400 or so donors who were genotyped, 80% to 85% belonged to the Caucasian-associated ancestry cluster. Whole-study results and caveats: In all likelihood, a cluster of highly shared sequence variants was a sequencing artifact.

The primer mix had 60 Vbeta and 13 Jbeta primers. Assay: immunoSEQ multiplex PCR; the TCRdb copy retains only in-frame clones and omits some. The sample has roughly 110,000 clones, about 70% seen once. In the case of this clone: Its antigen is not identified. One end of the junction does not line up with germline, which may come from a read error.

The V gene's germline CDR1 is MDHEN and CDR2 SYDVKM. This CDR3 has 12 amino acids. The V and J genes are TRBV28 and TRBJ1-1, with TRBD1 identical over 7 bases. This receptor was obtained from a woman between 50 and 59 years old in good health and CMV-seropositive. The sequencing sample was made of PBMCs. The CDR3 sequence is CASSRQGPFPSF. CDR3 DNA: TGTGCCAGCAGTCGACAGGGTCCTTTCCCCTCCTTT.